The rows below give T cell receptor beta chains drawn from one sample of a study of T cells after yellow fever vaccination. One entry per CDR3 protein, called by TCRdb with MiXCR from the 5' RACE reads. The table has about 580,000 distinct CDR3 sequences, less than 20% seen once; the top ten hold 17%. The specimen was PBMCs, collected about 5 days after the first yellow fever vaccination. The receptors originated from a man younger than 30 who received the YFV17D yellow fever vaccine. CDR3s include the opening cysteine and the closing phenylalanine or tryptophan. The D gene is left open where the match is weak. The size of a clone is reported for some rows only, either as once, few or many, or as a class for expanded clones.

cdr3_aa: CASSGTASPLHF
cdr3_nt: TGTGCCAGCAGTGGGACAGCTTCACCCCTCCACTTT
clone_size: few
j_call: TRBJ1-6
v_call: TRBV12-3/TRBV12-4
d_call: TRBD1

cdr3_aa: CASSPLDYTGPPLHF
cdr3_nt: TGTGCCAGCAGCCCTTTAGATTACACAGGGCCACCCCTCCACTTT
clone_size: few
j_call: TRBJ1-6
v_call: TRBV3-1
d_call: NA

cdr3_aa: CATALAASYNEQFF
cdr3_nt: TGTGCCACAGCCCTAGCGGCCTCCTACAATGAGCAGTTCTTC
clone_size: few
j_call: TRBJ2-1
v_call: TRBV15
d_call: TRBD2

cdr3_aa: CASSLLPGELFF
cdr3_nt: TGCGCCAGCAGCTTACTTCCCGGGGAGCTGTTTTTT
clone_size: many
j_call: TRBJ2-2
v_call: TRBV7-3
d_call: NA

cdr3_aa: CSVEDRPQNTEAFF
cdr3_nt: TGCAGCGTTGAAGATCGTCCGCAGAACACTGAAGCTTTCTTT
clone_size: NA
j_call: TRBJ1-1
v_call: TRBV29-1
d_call: NA

cdr3_aa: CASSFRTSQETQYF
cdr3_nt: TGTGCCAGCAGCTTCCGGACTTCCCAAGAGACCCAGTACTTC
clone_size: NA
j_call: TRBJ2-5
v_call: TRBV11-2
d_call: NA

cdr3_aa: CASSQRQGGTYEQYF
cdr3_nt: TGCGCCAGCAGCCAACGACAGGGGGGTACCTACGAGCAGTACTTC
clone_size: NA
j_call: TRBJ2-7
v_call: TRBV4-1
d_call: TRBD1

cdr3_aa: CASGGPDTGELFF
cdr3_nt: TGCGCCAGCGGGGGGCCGGACACCGGGGAGCTGTTTTTT
clone_size: few
j_call: TRBJ2-2
v_call: TRBV5-1
d_call: NA

cdr3_aa: CSAQQETQYF
cdr3_nt: TGCAGTGCTCAACAAGAGACCCAGTACTTC
clone_size: many
j_call: TRBJ2-5
v_call: TRBV20-1
d_call: NA

cdr3_aa: CASRRSGANVLTF
cdr3_nt: TGTGCCAGCAGGAGGAGTGGGGCCAACGTCCTGACTTTC
clone_size: few
j_call: TRBJ2-6
v_call: TRBV6-1
d_call: NA

cdr3_aa: CASSSPGTSGGVTQYF
cdr3_nt: TGTGCCAGCAGCTCTCCCGGGACTAGCGGGGGTGTTACGCAGTATTTT
clone_size: NA
j_call: TRBJ2-3
v_call: TRBV9
d_call: TRBD2

cdr3_aa: CASSPEGSAETQYF
cdr3_nt: TGCGCCAGCAGCCCTGAGGGGTCCGCCGAGACCCAGTACTTC
clone_size: few
j_call: TRBJ2-5
v_call: TRBV5-1
d_call: NA

cdr3_aa: CSVGAGTGGKETQYF
cdr3_nt: TGCAGCGTCGGTGCGGGGACAGGGGGTAAAGAGACCCAGTACTTC
clone_size: few
j_call: TRBJ2-5
v_call: TRBV29-1
d_call: TRBD1

cdr3_aa: CASSEGRYGYTF
cdr3_nt: TGTGCCAGCAGTGAAGGAAGATATGGCTACACCTTC
clone_size: NA
j_call: TRBJ1-2
v_call: TRBV25-1
d_call: NA

cdr3_aa: CASSRTAGVETQYF
cdr3_nt: TGTGCCAGCAGCCGTACAGCAGGGGTAGAGACCCAGTACTTC
clone_size: many
j_call: TRBJ2-5
v_call: TRBV7-9
d_call: NA

cdr3_aa: CASSLRGRWGYTF
cdr3_nt: TGTGCCAGCAGTCTCAGGGGGCGCTGGGGCTACACCTTC
clone_size: NA
j_call: TRBJ1-2
v_call: TRBV27
d_call: TRBD1

cdr3_aa: CSASGAGDTEAFF
cdr3_nt: TGCAGTGCTAGCGGGGCAGGGGACACTGAAGCTTTCTTT
clone_size: few
j_call: TRBJ1-1
v_call: TRBV20-1
d_call: NA

cdr3_aa: CASSPNTDGNTIYF
cdr3_nt: TGTGCCAGCTCACCCAACACAGACGGAAACACCATATATTTT
clone_size: few
j_call: TRBJ1-3
v_call: TRBV18
d_call: NA

cdr3_aa: CASSYSRAGGSPLHF
cdr3_nt: TGTGCCAGCAGTTACTCACGAGCCGGTGGTTCACCCCTCCACTTT
clone_size: few
j_call: TRBJ1-6
v_call: TRBV6-2/TRBV6-3
d_call: NA

cdr3_aa: CASSVGGGNEQYF
cdr3_nt: TGTGCCAGCAGCGTAGGCGGGGGGAACGAGCAGTACTTC
clone_size: NA
j_call: TRBJ2-7
v_call: TRBV9
d_call: TRBD2

cdr3_aa: CASTTQGLGPQETQYF
cdr3_nt: TGCGCCAGCACCACACAGGGGTTGGGTCCCCAAGAGACCCAGTACTTC
clone_size: few
j_call: TRBJ2-5
v_call: TRBV5-1
d_call: TRBD1

cdr3_aa: CASRPGGAEGYTF
cdr3_nt: TGTGCCAGCAGGCCGGGGGGGGCGGAGGGCTACACCTTC
clone_size: few
j_call: TRBJ1-2
v_call: TRBV6-1
d_call: NA

cdr3_aa: CASSVRETGIHNEQFF
cdr3_nt: TGTGCCAGCAGCGTCCGGGAAACGGGCATCCACAATGAGCAGTTCTTC
clone_size: few
j_call: TRBJ2-1
v_call: TRBV9
d_call: NA

cdr3_aa: CASSLQTSGGAREQFF
cdr3_nt: TGTGCCAGCAGCCTCCAAACTAGCGGGGGGGCACGGGAGCAGTTCTTC
clone_size: NA
j_call: TRBJ2-1
v_call: TRBV6-1
d_call: TRBD2

cdr3_aa: CASRGSGNTGELFF
cdr3_nt: TGCGCCAGCAGAGGTTCAGGAAACACCGGGGAGCTGTTTTTT
clone_size: many
j_call: TRBJ2-2
v_call: TRBV5-1
d_call: NA

cdr3_aa: CASSLGGGGAQDTQYF
cdr3_nt: TGCGCCAGCAGCTTGGGGGGCGGGGGGGCCCAAGATACGCAGTATTTT
clone_size: NA
j_call: TRBJ2-3
v_call: TRBV5-1
d_call: TRBD2

cdr3_aa: CASSDLANFHNEQFF
cdr3_nt: TGTGCCAGCAGCGACCTAGCTAACTTCCACAATGAGCAGTTCTTC
clone_size: NA
j_call: TRBJ2-1
v_call: TRBV9
d_call: NA

cdr3_aa: CASSQGQSKNIQYF
cdr3_nt: TGTGCCAGCAGCCAAGGACAGTCCAAAAACATTCAGTACTTC
clone_size: few
j_call: TRBJ2-4
v_call: TRBV7-2
d_call: NA

cdr3_aa: CSVEDRGGEQYF
cdr3_nt: TGCAGCGTTGAAGATAGGGGCGGAGAGCAGTACTTC
clone_size: NA
j_call: TRBJ2-7
v_call: TRBV29-1
d_call: NA

cdr3_aa: CASNFGQGDTGELFF
cdr3_nt: TGTGCCAGCAACTTCGGACAGGGGGACACCGGGGAGCTGTTTTTT
clone_size: NA
j_call: TRBJ2-2
v_call: TRBV2
d_call: TRBD1

cdr3_aa: CSVATGGGQPQHF
cdr3_nt: TGCAGCGTGGCAACAGGGGGCGGTCAGCCCCAGCATTTT
clone_size: few
j_call: TRBJ1-5
v_call: TRBV29-1
d_call: TRBD1